This entry lists 21 T cell receptor beta chains sequenced from one sample in a study of cytomegalovirus exposure and HLA in healthy donors (dated by TCRdb to 2016 to 2017). Libraries came from the immunoSEQ multiplex PCR assay. A mixture of 60 forward primers for TCR Vbeta segments and 13 reverse primers for TCR Jbeta segments was used in the multiplex PCR. The source is immuneACCESS, and TCRdb retained only in-frame sequences with V and J called. Part of the clones is not carried over; for the studies checked, unresolved V genes explain less than half of this, and the remainder is unexplained. This sample holds 150,000 to 200,000 clones; over 60% were observed only once. 0.9% to 1.2% of the sample goes to the ten largest clones. The sequencing input was PBMCs. The source of these receptors is a woman in her thirties or forties in good health and CMV-seronegative.

This clone was seen only once. This chain uses TRBV4-3 with TRBJ2-6; TRBD1 might be the D (5 bases). Looked up from germline, CDR1 is LGHNA and CDR2 is YSLEER. The CDR3 contains 18 residues. With 0 bases removed from V and 2 bases from J, the gap between germline ends came to 14 bases. The CDR3 is CASSQDMIRAAGANVLTF. CDR3 in DNA: TGCGCCAGCAGCCAAGATATGATCAGGGCCGCTGGGGCCAACGTCCTGACTTTC.

V usage is TRBV5-1 and J usage is TRBJ2-4, with 7 bases that match TRBD1. Germline CDR1 is SGHRS and CDR2 is YFSETQ. The CDR3 loop spans 16 amino acids. After removal of 3 bases from V and 3 bases from J, the junction contained 9 bases not matched to a gene. The CDR3 nucleotides are TGCGCCAGCAGCTCGGGGACAGCCGTAATCAAAAACATTCAGTACTTC. Residues: CASSSGTAVIKNIQYF.

This clone was seen repeatedly, ten times or more. The chain couples TRBV4-1 to TRBJ1-1, with D uncertain. The CDR3 consists of 14 residues. Looked up from germline, CDR1 is MGHRA and CDR2 is YSYEKL. Deletions cut 2 bases from V and 0 bases from J, with 7 bases between. CDR3: CASSQQVMNTEAFF. DNA of the CDR3: TGCGCCAGCAGCCAACAGGTTATGAACACTGAAGCTTTCTTT.

This clone has a handful of counts. The rearrangement uses TRBV28 and TRBJ1-2; D gene unclear. Trimming cost V 4 bases and J 2 bases, with 11 bases left between them. The CDR3 contains 14 residues. CDR1 and CDR2 (germline): MDHEN, SYDVKM. The CDR3 region is CASSSSAPNYGYTF. For the CDR3, the DNA is TGTGCCAGCAGTTCGTCCGCGCCAAACTATGGCTACACCTTC.

This clone occurred a few times. The V call is TRBV28, the J call TRBJ1-2; possible D gene TRBD1, 6 bases. CDR1 MDHEN and CDR2 SYDVKM come from the germline V gene. The CDR3 has 13 amino acids. The V end lost 7 bases, the J end lost 4 bases, and 13 bases lay between the germline ends. The CDR3 region is CASKPGQSYGYTF. As DNA, the CDR3 is TGTGCCAGCAAACCAGGACAGAGCTATGGCTACACCTTC.

The V gene is TRBV9, the J gene TRBJ1-1; D is ambiguous. CDR1 is SGDLS, CDR2 YYNGEE, per germline. Trimming pared 0 bases from V and 3 bases from J, leaving 9 bases between. The CDR3 runs to 14 residues. CDR3 residues: CASSVEPLDTEAFF. The DNA of the CDR3 is TGTGCCAGCAGCGTAGAACCACTGGACACTGAAGCTTTCTTT.

This chain links TRBV4-3 with TRBJ2-5; no clear D gene. This CDR3 region has 14 residues. The V end lost 1 base, the J end lost 5 bases, and 11 bases lay between the germline ends. The germline gives CDR1 LGHNA, CDR2 YSLEER. The CDR3 reads CASSQVETRETQYF. CDR3 DNA: TGCGCCAGCAGCCAAGTGGAGACTCGGGAGACCCAGTACTTC.

The rearrangement links TRBV11-3 to TRBJ2-7, with D perhaps matching TRBD2 (6 bases). The CDR3 sequence is 13 residues long. Germline values: CDR1 SGHNT, CDR2 YENEEA. Trimming shortened V by 3 bases and J by 4 bases, and 10 bases separated the two germline ends. The CDR3 bases are TGTGCCAGCAGCTTCTCTAGCGAATACGAGCAGTACGTC. It specifies CASSFSSEYEQYV.

This clone has just a few counts. The rearrangement joins TRBV4-3 to TRBJ1-2; tentative D call: TRBD1 (5 bases). Germline values: CDR1 LGHNA, CDR2 YSLEER. This CDR3 has 15 residues. V dropped 4 bases and J dropped 0 bases, with 12 bases sitting between them. CDR3 residues: CASSPSGVTNYGYTF. The CDR3 DNA follows: TGCGCCAGCAGCCCCTCGGGGGTAACTAACTATGGCTACACCTTC.

V is TRBV11-2 and J is TRBJ2-7; weak D call: TRBD2 (5 bases). Germline CDR1 reads SGHAT; CDR2 reads FQNNGV. CDR3 length: 15 amino acids. Deletions cut 1 base from V and 6 bases from J, with 16 bases between. This chain's CDR3 is CASSLAGNPTVEQYF. CDR3 nucleotide sequence: TGTGCCAGCAGCTTAGCGGGGAATCCTACCGTCGAGCAGTACTTC.

The rearrangement uses TRBV5-5 and TRBJ2-3; 8 bases are shared with TRBD2. Germline lookup yields CDR1 SGHKS and CDR2 YYEKEE (reference sequence). The trim removed 1 base at V and 2 bases at J, leaving 15 bases unmatched. This CDR3 is 19 amino acids long. The CDR3 protein is CASSLSRWESGGTTDTQYF. In DNA, the CDR3 is TGTGCCAGCAGCTTGTCCCGATGGGAGAGCGGGGGAACCACAGATACGCAGTATTTT.

Concerning this clone itself: This sample also contains other DNA sequences that code for the same CDR3. The chain recombines TRBV7-2 with TRBJ1-2; D possibly corresponds to TRBD1 (6 bases). The CDR3 totals 14 residues. Trimming removed 1 base from V and 2 bases from J, with 8 bases in between. Germline V gene lookup returns CDR1 SGHTA and CDR2 FQGNSA. The chain's CDR3 is CASSLGQGNYGYTF. CDR3 DNA sequence: TGTGCCAGCAGCTTAGGGCAGGGGAACTATGGCTACACCTTC.

The chain combines TRBV21-1 with TRBJ1-2. TRBV21-1 is a recognized pseudogene. The CDR3 length is 12 residues. In DNA form, the CDR3 reads TGTGCCAGCAGCCCCCGTCCAAGCGGCTACACCTTC. Its translation is CASSPRPSGYTF.

This clone was picked up one time. The rearrangement links TRBV4-2 to TRBJ2-3; 7 nucleotides line up with TRBD2. Trimming cost V 0 bases and J 4 bases; bases outside gene matches: 7. CDR1 and CDR2 (germline): LGHNA, YNFKEQ. The CDR3 consists of 16 residues. The CDR3 region is CASSQDTGGSSDTQYF. The CDR3 region has the DNA TGTGCCAGCAGCCAAGATACAGGCGGGAGCTCAGATACGCAGTATTTT.

The table lists this clone with a count of one. The V call is TRBV7-9, the J call TRBJ2-1, with 9 nucleotides matching TRBD1. The germline V gene has CDR1 SEHNR and CDR2 FQNEAQ (reference sequence). J gave up 4 bases and V 0 bases, and 10 bases lay outside the gene matches. The CDR3 is made up of 18 amino acids. The CDR3 is CASSLAQNRQGGYNEQFF. The CDR3 DNA follows: TGTGCCAGCAGCTTAGCCCAAAACCGACAGGGGGGGTACAATGAGCAGTTCTTC. Combining the CDR3 with reference TRBV7-9 and TRBJ2-1 gives the whole variable domain DTGVSQNPRHKITKRGQNVTFRCDPISEHNRLYWYRQTLGQGPEFLTYFQNEAQLEKSRLLSDRFSAERPKGSFSTLEIQRTEQGDSAMYLCASSLAQNRQGGYNEQFFGPGTRLTVL.

V and J are TRBV18 and TRBJ1-1; D is unclear. The CDR3 has 15 amino acids. Per germline, CDR1 KGHSH and CDR2 LQKENI. The V gene lost 3 bases and the J gene lost 2 bases, with 13 bases spanning the gap. The DNA for the CDR3 is TGTGCCAGCTCACCGGTTAACGAGAGAAACACTGAAGCTTTCTTT. It translates to CASSPVNERNTEAFF.

The chain recombines TRBV5-6 with TRBJ1-1; perhaps TRBD1 as D (5 bases). This CDR3 has 14 residues. CDR1 is SGHDT and CDR2 is YYEEEE in the germline V gene. Deletions cut 5 bases from V and 0 bases from J, with 11 bases between. The DNA of the CDR3 is TGTGCCAGCAGTAGGGGTGCAGTGAACACTGAAGCTTTCTTT. Encoded protein: CASSRGAVNTEAFF.

This chain connects TRBV6-4 to TRBJ1-5; D is undetermined. Trimming removed 5 bases from V and 2 bases from J, with 7 bases in between. This CDR3 has 13 residues. Germline V CDR1 and CDR2: MRHNA, SNTAGT. This CDR3 reads CASSPRGNQPQHF. The CDR3 DNA sequence: TGTGCCAGCAGTCCGAGGGGCAATCAGCCCCAGCATTTT.

The chain links TRBV2 to TRBJ2-1; D might be TRBD1 (5 bases). V lost 7 bases, J lost 0 bases, and 13 bases lay in between. The CDR3 is made up of 15 amino acids. Germline values: CDR1 SNHLY, CDR2 FYNNEI. This chain's CDR3 is CASTQESSSYNEQFF. The CDR3 DNA reads TGTGCCAGCACACAGGAGTCGAGCTCCTACAATGAGCAGTTCTTC. The full variable domain, rest sourced from reference TRBV2 and TRBJ2-1, is EPEVTQTPSHQVTQMGQEVILRCVPISNHLYFYWYRQILGQKVEFLVSFYNNEISEKSEIFDDQFSVERPDGSNFTLKIRSTKLEDSAMYFCASTQESSSYNEQFFGPGTRLTVL.

This rearrangement joins TRBV19 to TRBJ1-2; D is perhaps TRBD1 (6 bases). Germline V gene lookup returns CDR1 LNHDA and CDR2 SQIVND (reference sequence). This CDR3 contains 11 residues. The ends were cut back, 5 bases at V and 14 bases at J, with 15 bases in the middle. The chain's CDR3 is CASSQTGPKTF. CDR3 sequence (DNA): TGTGCCAGTAGTCAAACAGGGCCGAAGACCTTC.

The gene calls are TRBV5-1 and TRBJ2-3; 10 nucleotides line up with TRBD2. This CDR3 region has 17 residues. J lost 2 bases, V lost 3 bases, and 9 bases had no gene match. Per the germline V gene, CDR1 is SGHRS and CDR2 is YFSETQ. In nucleotides, the CDR3 is TGCGCCAGCAGCTCCTCCATAGCGGGAGGTGTCACAGATACGCAGTATTTT. Its translation is CASSSSIAGGVTDTQYF.